Listed below are T cell receptor beta chains from one sample, sequenced in a study of cytomegalovirus exposure and HLA in healthy donors. This table comes from immunoSEQ multiplex PCR, and its TCRdb copy is limited to in-frame clones, with some not included. The profile shows 45,000 to 70,000 clones, over 80% of them singletons. Sequencing used PBMCs. Receptors were obtained from a man under 40 in good health and CMV-seronegative. Both conserved end residues are part of each CDR3. The D gene is left open where the match is weak. For some rows the clone size is stated as once, few or many, or as a class when expanded; others skip it.

abundance	len	v_gene	j_gene	d_gene	CDR3aa	CDR3nt
once	15	TRBV19	TRBJ1-1	-	CASSISRQSPTEAFF	TGTGCCAGTAGTATTTCAAGACAGTCCCCCACTGAAGCTTTCTTT
-	14	TRBV28	TRBJ2-3	-	CASSPVIRTDTQYF	TGTGCCAGCAGCCCGGTAATACGGACAGATACGCAGTATTTT
-	14	TRBV27	TRBJ2-5	TRBD2	CASSGSAGARTQYF	TGTGCCAGCAGTGGTTCGGCGGGAGCTAGGACCCAGTACTTC
once	16	TRBV7-2	TRBJ1-5	-	CASSSQGLYSNQPQHF	TGTGCCAGCAGCTCCCAGGGCCTCTATAGCAATCAGCCCCAGCATTTT
-	14	TRBV6-6	TRBJ1-4	-	CASSYVQVNEKLFF	TGTGCCAGCAGTTACGTCCAGGTTAATGAAAAACTGTTTTTT
-	13	TRBV6-6	TRBJ2-5	TRBD1	CASIRQGMETQYF	TGTGCCAGCATCCGACAGGGCATGGAGACCCAGTACTTC
-	16	TRBV5-5	TRBJ1-4	TRBD1	CASSWGTGTGREKLFF	TGTGCCAGCAGCTGGGGGACAGGGACGGGGAGGGAAAAACTGTTTTTT
-	14	TRBV7-6	TRBJ2-7	-	CASSLAPEPYEQYF	TGTGCCAGCAGCTTAGCCCCAGAACCCTACGAGCAGTACTTC
once	16	TRBV18	TRBJ1-3	TRBD1	CASRSPEGAGGNTIYF	TGTGCCAGCCGGTCGCCCGAGGGGGCTGGTGGAAACACCATATATTTT
-	14	TRBV6-5	TRBJ1-2	TRBD1	CASSPGGADYGYTF	TGTGCCAGCAGTCCAGGGGGCGCAGACTATGGCTACACCTTC
-	14	TRBV30	TRBJ1-5	TRBD1	CACETGGLDQPQHF	TGTGCCTGCGAGACAGGGGGCCTCGATCAGCCCCAGCATTTT
-	13	TRBV6-5	TRBJ1-4	-	CASSSRANEKLFF	TGTGCCAGCAGTTCCAGGGCGAATGAAAAACTGTTTTTT
few	12	TRBV29-1	TRBJ2-5	TRBD1	CSAGTGGETQYF	TGCAGCGCTGGGACAGGGGGAGAGACCCAGTACTTC
few	14	TRBV6-4	TRBJ2-2	TRBD2	CASSASGSTGELFF	TGTGCCAGCAGTGCTAGCGGGAGCACCGGGGAGCTGTTTTTT
-	14	TRBV5-6	TRBJ2-5	-	CASSSLAVQETQYF	TGTGCCAGCAGCTCCTTAGCGGTCCAAGAGACCCAGTACTTC
-	13	TRBV18	TRBJ2-1	-	CASSPQGRNEQFF	TGTGCCAGCTCACCACAGGGGCGGAATGAGCAGTTCTTC
few	15	TRBV4-2	TRBJ2-7	TRBD1	CASSQGDRETYEQYF	TGTGCCAGCAGCCAAGGGGACAGGGAAACCTACGAGCAGTACTTC
-	15	TRBV5-5	TRBJ2-3	TRBD2	CASSHSTGGPDTQYF	TGTGCCAGCAGTCATTCCACGGGGGGGCCAGATACGCAGTATTTT
-	14	TRBV19	TRBJ1-2	-	CASSQWGDNYGYTF	TGTGCCAGTAGCCAATGGGGGGATAACTATGGCTACACCTTC
-	16	TRBV11-3	TRBJ2-6	-	CASSSYAGAGANVLTF	TGTGCCAGCAGCTCCTACGCAGGGGCTGGGGCCAACGTCCTGACTTTC
-	13	TRBV2	TRBJ2-1	-	CASSESSGNEQFF	TGTGCCAGCAGTGAATCTTCCGGGAATGAGCAGTTCTTC
-	12	TRBV19	TRBJ1-5	-	CASSISPQPQHF	TGTGCCAGTAGTATTTCTCCGCAGCCCCAGCATTTT
once	14	TRBV7-6	TRBJ2-1	-	CASSLTSSYNEQFF	TGTGCCAGCAGCTTAACCAGCTCCTACAATGAGCAGTTCTTC
once	15	TRBV27	TRBJ2-1	TRBD1	CASSWGTGGYNEQFF	TGTGCCAGCAGCTGGGGGACAGGGGGCTACAATGAGCAGTTCTTC
-	17	TRBV5-8	TRBJ2-7	-	CASSLTGTGLWPYEQYF	TGTGCCAGCAGCTTGACAGGGACGGGTCTCTGGCCCTACGAGCAGTACTTC
-	15	TRBV5-1	TRBJ1-5	-	CASAVGAGENQPQHF	TGCGCCAGCGCCGTCGGGGCAGGGGAGAATCAGCCCCAGCATTTT
-	16	TRBV7-7	TRBJ2-5	TRBD1	CASSRTYEGAGETQYF	TGTGCTAGCAGCCGAACATATGAGGGGGCGGGAGAGACCCAGTACTTC
-	14	TRBV10-3	TRBJ2-1	TRBD2	CAISESAGVIEQFF	TGTGCCATCAGTGAGTCGGCGGGAGTTATTGAGCAGTTCTTC
-	17	TRBV4-1	TRBJ1-1	TRBD1	CASSQDRGRQGGTEAFF	TGCGCCAGCAGCCAAGATCGGGGGAGACAGGGGGGCACTGAAGCTTTCTTT
few	12	TRBV5-6	TRBJ2-3	-	CASSLTPDTQYF	TGTGCCAGCAGCTTGACTCCAGATACGCAGTATTTT
-	14	TRBV7-9	TRBJ1-1	TRBD1	CASSTRQGSTEAFF	TGTGCCAGCAGCACCCGACAGGGGAGCACTGAAGCTTTCTTT
few	15	TRBV19	TRBJ1-4	-	CASSLGLATNEKLFF	TGTGCCAGTAGTTTGGGACTCGCAACTAATGAAAAACTGTTTTTT
-	15	TRBV5-1	TRBJ2-7	-	CASSLDSYSSYEQYF	TGCGCCAGCAGCTTAGACAGCTACAGCTCCTACGAGCAGTACTTC
-	18	TRBV19	TRBJ2-2	TRBD2	CASSLRTSGMGNTGELFF	TGTGCCAGTAGTTTAAGGACTAGCGGGATGGGAAACACCGGGGAGCTGTTTTTT
-	15	TRBV5-4	TRBJ2-7	-	CASSLSQGNSYEQYF	TGTGCCAGCAGCTTGTCCCAGGGTAACTCCTACGAGCAGTACTTC
once	16	TRBV11-3	TRBJ1-1	-	CASSLDFQGRDTEAFF	TGTGCCAGCAGCTTAGATTTTCAGGGGCGGGACACTGAAGCTTTCTTT
-	16	TRBV15	TRBJ2-1	-	CATSRELSTALDEQFF	TGTGCCACCAGCAGAGAACTTAGTACCGCCTTGGATGAGCAGTTCTTC
-	17	TRBV5-1	TRBJ2-2	-	CASSFGSGLHDGGELFF	TGCGCCAGCAGCTTTGGCTCCGGACTTCACGATGGCGGGGAGCTGTTTTTT
-	14	TRBV7-2	TRBJ1-2	-	CASSLQGNYYGYTF	TGTGCCAGCAGCTTACAGGGGAATTACTATGGCTACACCTTC
-	14	TRBV5-4	TRBJ2-3	TRBD1	CASSLQGSTDTQYF	TGTGCCAGCAGCCTACAGGGGAGCACAGATACGCAGTATTTT
-	16	TRBV30	TRBJ2-6	-	CAWDKPLTSGANVLTF	TGTGCCTGGGACAAGCCCCTAACCTCTGGGGCCAACGTCCTGACTTTC
-	15	TRBV27	TRBJ2-7	-	CASSLSSGTSYEQYF	TGTGCCAGCAGTTTATCCAGCGGGACATCCTACGAGCAGTACTTC
once	15	TRBV6-5	TRBJ2-7	-	CASSLTGTHSYEQYF	TGTGCCAGCAGCCTTACAGGGACCCACTCCTACGAGCAGTACTTC
-	14	TRBV6-5	TRBJ2-7	-	CASSYARDSYEQYF	TGTGCCAGCAGTTACGCCAGGGACTCCTACGAGCAGTACTTC
few	14	TRBV18	TRBJ1-2	TRBD1	CASSPFRDSYGYTF	TGTGCCAGCTCACCCTTCCGGGACAGCTATGGCTACACCTTC
-	15	TRBV6-5	TRBJ1-1	TRBD1	CASSYSYRGGTEAFF	TGTGCCAGCAGTTACTCCTACAGGGGTGGCACTGAAGCTTTCTTT